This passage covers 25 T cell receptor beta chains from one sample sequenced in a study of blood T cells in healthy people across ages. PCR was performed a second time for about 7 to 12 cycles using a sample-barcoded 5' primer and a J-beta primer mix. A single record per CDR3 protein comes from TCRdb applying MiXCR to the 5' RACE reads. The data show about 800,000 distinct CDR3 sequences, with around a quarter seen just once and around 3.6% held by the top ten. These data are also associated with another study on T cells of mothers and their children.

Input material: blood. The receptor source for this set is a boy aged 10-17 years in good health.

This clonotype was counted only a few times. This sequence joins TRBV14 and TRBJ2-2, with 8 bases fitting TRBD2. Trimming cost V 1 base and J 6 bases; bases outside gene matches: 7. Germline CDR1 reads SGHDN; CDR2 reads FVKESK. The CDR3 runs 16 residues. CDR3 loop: CASSQVPAGGSGELFF. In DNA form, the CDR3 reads TGTGCCAGCAGCCAAGTCCCGGCGGGAGGATCCGGGGAGCTGTTTTTT.

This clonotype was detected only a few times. In DNA form, the CDR3 reads TGCAGCGTTGAAGTTGGCCATAACAATGAGCAGTTCTTC. Translation: CSVEVGHNNEQFF. The chain combines TRBV29-1 with TRBJ2-1; no clear D. The CDR3 runs to 13 residues. V lost 1 base and J lost 5, with 9 bases in between. Germline V CDR1 and CDR2: SQVTM, ANQGSEA.

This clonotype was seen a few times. The CDR3 region is CASRDRDRVNTEAFF. CDR3 nucleotides: TGTGCCAGCAGGGACCGGGACCGCGTAAACACTGAAGCTTTCTTT. The chain combines TRBV6-1 with TRBJ1-1; TRBD1 is a possible D gene (5 bases). Trimming removed 6 bases from V and 2 bases from J, with 16 bases in between. Germline CDR1 is MNHNS and CDR2 is SASEGT. The CDR3 is 15 amino acids.

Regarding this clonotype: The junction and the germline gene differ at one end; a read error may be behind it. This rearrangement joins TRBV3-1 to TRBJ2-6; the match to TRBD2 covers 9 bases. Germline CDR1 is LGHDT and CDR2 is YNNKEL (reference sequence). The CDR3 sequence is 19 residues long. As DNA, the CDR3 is TGTGCCAGCAGCCAAGAAGAGCCGGGACTAGCTACCGGGGCCAATGTCCTGACTTTC. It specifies CASSQEEPGLATGANVLTF.

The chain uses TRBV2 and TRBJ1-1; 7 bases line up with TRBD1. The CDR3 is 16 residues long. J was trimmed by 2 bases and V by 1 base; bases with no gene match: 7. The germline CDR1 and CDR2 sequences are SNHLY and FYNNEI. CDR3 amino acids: CASSEEGTDTNTEAFF. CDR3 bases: TGTGCCAGCAGTGAAGAAGGGACAGACACCAACACTGAAGCTTTCTTT.

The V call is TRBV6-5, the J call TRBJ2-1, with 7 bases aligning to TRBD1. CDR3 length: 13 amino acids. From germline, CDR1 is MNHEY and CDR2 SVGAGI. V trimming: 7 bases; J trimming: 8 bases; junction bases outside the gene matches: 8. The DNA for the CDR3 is TGTGCCAGCACCCCGGGACAGTACGATGAGCAGTTCTTC. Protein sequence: CASTPGQYDEQFF.

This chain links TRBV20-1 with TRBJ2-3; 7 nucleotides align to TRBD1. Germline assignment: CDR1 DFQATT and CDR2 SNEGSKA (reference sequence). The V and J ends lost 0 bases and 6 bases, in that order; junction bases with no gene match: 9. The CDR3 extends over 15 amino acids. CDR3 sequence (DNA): TGCAGTGCTAGAGAGGGGACAGTGGGCTGGGATACGCAGTATTTT. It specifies CSAREGTVGWDTQYF.

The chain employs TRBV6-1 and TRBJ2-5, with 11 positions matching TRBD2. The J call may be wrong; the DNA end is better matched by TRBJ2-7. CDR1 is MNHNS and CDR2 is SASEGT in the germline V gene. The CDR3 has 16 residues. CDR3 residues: CASSRGTSGGPHEQYF. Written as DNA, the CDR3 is TGTGCCAGCAGCCGCGGGACTAGCGGCGGACCCCACGAGCAGTACTTC.

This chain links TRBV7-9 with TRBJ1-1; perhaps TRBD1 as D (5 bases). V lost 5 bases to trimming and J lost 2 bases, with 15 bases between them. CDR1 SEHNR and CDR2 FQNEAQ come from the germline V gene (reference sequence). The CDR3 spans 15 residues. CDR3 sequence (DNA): TGTGCCAGCAGCCCGGCCGGGACTTATAACACTGAAGCTTTCTTT. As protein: CASSPAGTYNTEAFF.

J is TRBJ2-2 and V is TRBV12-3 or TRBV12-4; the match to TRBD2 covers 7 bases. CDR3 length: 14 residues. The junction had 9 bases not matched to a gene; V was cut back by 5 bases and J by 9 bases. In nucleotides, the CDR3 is TGTGCCAGCAGTGTCCGGGACTACGTTAGGGAGCTGTTTTTT. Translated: CASSVRDYVRELFF.

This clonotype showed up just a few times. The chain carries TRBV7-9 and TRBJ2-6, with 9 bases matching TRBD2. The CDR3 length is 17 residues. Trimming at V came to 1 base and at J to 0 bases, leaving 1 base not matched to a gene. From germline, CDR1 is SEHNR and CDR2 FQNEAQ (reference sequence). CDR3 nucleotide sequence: TGTGCCAGCAGCTTAGGAGCGGGGGGCTCTGGGGCCAACGTCCTGACTTTC. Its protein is CASSLGAGGSGANVLTF.

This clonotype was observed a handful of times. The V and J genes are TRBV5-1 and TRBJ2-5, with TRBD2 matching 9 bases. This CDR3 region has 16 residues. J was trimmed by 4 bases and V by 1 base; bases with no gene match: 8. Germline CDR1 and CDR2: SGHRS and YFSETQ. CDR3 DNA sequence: TGCGCCAGCAGCTTGACCCCGGCGGGGGGGCGAGAGACCCAGTACTTC. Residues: CASSLTPAGGRETQYF.

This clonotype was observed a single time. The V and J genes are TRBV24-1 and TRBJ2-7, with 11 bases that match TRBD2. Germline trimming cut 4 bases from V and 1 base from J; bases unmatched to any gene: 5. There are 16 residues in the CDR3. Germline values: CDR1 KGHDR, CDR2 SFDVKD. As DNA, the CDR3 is TGTGCCACCAGTGACCACCCTAGCGGGGGGTCCTACGAGCAGTACTTC. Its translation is CATSDHPSGGSYEQYF.

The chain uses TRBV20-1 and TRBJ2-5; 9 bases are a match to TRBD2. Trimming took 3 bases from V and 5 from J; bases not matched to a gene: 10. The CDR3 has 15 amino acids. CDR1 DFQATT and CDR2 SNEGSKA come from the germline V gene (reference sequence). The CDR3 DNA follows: TGCAGTGCTAGCTTCGGACTAGCGCTTTTGGAGACCCAGTACTTC. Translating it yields CSASFGLALLETQYF.

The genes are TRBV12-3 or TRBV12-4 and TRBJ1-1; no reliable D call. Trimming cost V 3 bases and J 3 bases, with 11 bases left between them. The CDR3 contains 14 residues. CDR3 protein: CASSFVGGDTEAFF. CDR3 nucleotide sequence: TGTGCCAGCAGTTTTGTAGGAGGTGACACTGAAGCTTTCTTT.

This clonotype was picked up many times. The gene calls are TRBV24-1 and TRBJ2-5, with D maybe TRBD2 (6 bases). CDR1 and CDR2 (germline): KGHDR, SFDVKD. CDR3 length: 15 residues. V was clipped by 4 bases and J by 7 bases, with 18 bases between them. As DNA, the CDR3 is TGTGCCACCAGTGACGGAGGGGCCGGGGCGGGGACCCAGTACTTC. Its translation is CATSDGGAGAGTQYF.

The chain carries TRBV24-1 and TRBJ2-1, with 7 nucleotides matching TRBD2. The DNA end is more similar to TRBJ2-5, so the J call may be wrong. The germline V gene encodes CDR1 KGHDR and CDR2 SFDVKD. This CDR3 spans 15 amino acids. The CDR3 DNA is TGTGCCACCAGTGATGGGCGGGAGCTCCCTTGGTCCCAGTACTTC. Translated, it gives CATSDGRELPWSQYF.

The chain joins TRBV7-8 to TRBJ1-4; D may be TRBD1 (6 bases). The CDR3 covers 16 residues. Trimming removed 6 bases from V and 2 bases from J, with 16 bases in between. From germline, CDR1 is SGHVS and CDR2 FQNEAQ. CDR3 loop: CASRPRIGGTNEKLFF. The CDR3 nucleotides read TGTGCCAGCAGACCCAGAATAGGGGGGACTAATGAAAAACTGTTTTTT. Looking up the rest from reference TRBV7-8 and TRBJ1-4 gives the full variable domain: GAGVSQSPRYKVAKRGQDVALRCDPISGHVSLFWYQQALGQGPEFLTYFQNEAQLDKSGLPSDRFFAERPEGSVSTLKIQRTQQEDSAVYLCASRPRIGGTNEKLFFGSGTQLSVL.

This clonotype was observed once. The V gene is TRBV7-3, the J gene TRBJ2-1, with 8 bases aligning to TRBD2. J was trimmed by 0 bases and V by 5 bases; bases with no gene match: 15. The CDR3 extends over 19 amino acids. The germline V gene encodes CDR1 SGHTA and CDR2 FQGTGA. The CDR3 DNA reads TGTGCCAGCAGCCCCCGGGGTAGCGGGACAACGAGCTCCTACAATGAGCAGTTCTTC. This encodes CASSPRGSGTTSSYNEQFF.

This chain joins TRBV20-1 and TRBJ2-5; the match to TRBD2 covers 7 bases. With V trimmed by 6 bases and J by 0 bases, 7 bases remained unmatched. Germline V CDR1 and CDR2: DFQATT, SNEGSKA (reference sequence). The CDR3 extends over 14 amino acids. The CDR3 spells CSAGTGTNQETQYF. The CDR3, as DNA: TGCAGTGCCGGAACGGGGACTAACCAAGAGACCCAGTACTTC.

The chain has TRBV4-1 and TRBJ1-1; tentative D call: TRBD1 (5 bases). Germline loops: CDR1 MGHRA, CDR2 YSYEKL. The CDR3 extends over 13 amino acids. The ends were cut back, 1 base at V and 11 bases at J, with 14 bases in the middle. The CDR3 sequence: CASSQVQGERAFF. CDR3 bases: TGCGCCAGCAGCCAAGTCCAGGGCGAGAGGGCTTTCTTT.

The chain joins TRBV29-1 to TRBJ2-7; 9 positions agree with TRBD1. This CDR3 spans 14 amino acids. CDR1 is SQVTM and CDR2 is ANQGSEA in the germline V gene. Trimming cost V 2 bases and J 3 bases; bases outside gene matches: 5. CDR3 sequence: CSVEIGTGSYEQYF. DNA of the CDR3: TGCAGCGTTGAAATAGGGACAGGGAGCTACGAGCAGTACTTC.

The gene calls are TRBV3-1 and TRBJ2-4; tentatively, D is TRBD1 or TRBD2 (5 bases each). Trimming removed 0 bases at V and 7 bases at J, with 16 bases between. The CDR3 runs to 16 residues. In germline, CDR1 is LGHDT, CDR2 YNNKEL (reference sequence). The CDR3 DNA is TGTGCCAGCAGCCAAGACGCCGGGACCGTTAAGAACATTCAGTACTTC. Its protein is CASSQDAGTVKNIQYF.

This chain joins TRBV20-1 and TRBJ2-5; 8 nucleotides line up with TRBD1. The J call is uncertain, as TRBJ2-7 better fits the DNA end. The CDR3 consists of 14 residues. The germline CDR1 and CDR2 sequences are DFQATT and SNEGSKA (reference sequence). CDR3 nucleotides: TGCAGTGGGCAGGACAGACAGGGGACCTACGAGCAGTACTTC. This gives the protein CSGQDRQGTYEQYF.

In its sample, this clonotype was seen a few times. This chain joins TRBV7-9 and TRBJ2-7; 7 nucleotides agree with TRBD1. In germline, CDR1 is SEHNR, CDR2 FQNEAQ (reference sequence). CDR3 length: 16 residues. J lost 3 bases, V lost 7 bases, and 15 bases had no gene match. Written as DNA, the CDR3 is TGTGCCAGCACCGCTACCCGAGAGGGGGCGGGCTACGAGCAGTACTTC. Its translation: CASTATREGAGYEQYF.